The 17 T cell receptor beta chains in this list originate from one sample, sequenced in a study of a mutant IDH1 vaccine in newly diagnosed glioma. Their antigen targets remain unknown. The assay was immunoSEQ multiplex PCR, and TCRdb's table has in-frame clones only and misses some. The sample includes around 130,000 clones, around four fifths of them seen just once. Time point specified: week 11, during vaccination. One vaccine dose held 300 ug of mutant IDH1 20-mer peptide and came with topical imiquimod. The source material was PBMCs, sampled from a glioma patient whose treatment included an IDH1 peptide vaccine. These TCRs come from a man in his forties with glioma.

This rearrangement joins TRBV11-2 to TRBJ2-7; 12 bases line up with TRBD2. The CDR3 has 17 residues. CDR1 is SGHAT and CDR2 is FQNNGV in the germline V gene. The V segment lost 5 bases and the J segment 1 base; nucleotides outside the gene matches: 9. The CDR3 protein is CASSLGGTSGHSYEQYF. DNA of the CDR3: TGTGCCAGCAGCCTAGGCGGGACTAGCGGGCATTCCTACGAGCAGTACTTC.

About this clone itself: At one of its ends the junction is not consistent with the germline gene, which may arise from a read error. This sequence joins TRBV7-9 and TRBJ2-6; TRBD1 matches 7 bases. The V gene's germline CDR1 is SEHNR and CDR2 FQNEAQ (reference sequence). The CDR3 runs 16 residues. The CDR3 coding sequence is TGCGCCAGCAGCCAAGCAGGGGGCTCTGGGGCCAACGTCCTGACTTTC. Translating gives CASSQAGGSGANVLTF.

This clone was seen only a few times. This chain's CDR3 is CASSTTGALDGYTF. CDR3 sequence (DNA): TGCGCCAGCAGCACCACAGGGGCCCTGGATGGCTACACCTTC. The chain is built from TRBV5-1 and TRBJ1-2, with 7 bases matching TRBD1. Looked up from germline, CDR1 is SGHRS and CDR2 is YFSETQ. V lost 4 bases, J lost 6 bases, and 9 bases stayed unmatched. The CDR3 covers 14 residues.

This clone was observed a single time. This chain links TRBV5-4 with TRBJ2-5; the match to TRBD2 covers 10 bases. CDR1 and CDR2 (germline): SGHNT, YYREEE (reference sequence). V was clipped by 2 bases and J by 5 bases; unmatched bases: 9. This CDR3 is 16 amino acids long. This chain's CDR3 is CASSFPASGGFETQYF. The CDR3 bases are TGTGCCAGCAGCTTCCCTGCTAGCGGGGGTTTTGAGACCCAGTACTTC.

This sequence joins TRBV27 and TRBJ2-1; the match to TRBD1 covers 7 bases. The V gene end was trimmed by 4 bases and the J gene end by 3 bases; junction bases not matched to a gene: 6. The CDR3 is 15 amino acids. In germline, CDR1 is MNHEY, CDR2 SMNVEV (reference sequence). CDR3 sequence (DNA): TGTGCCAGCAGTTCTAGGCCAGGGGGCTACAATGAGCAGTTCTTC. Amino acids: CASSSRPGGYNEQFF.

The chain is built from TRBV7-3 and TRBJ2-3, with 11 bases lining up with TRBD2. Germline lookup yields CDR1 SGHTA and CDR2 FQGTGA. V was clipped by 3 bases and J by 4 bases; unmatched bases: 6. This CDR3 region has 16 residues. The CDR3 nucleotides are TGTGCCAGCAGCTTCTTAGCGGGAGGGCCAGCAGATACGCAGTATTTT. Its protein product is CASSFLAGGPADTQYF. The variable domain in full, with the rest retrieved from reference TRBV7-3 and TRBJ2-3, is GAGVSQTPSNKVTEKGKYVELRCDPISGHTALYWYRQSLGQGPEFLIYFQGTGAADDSGLPNDRFFAVRPEGSVSTLKIQRTERGDSAVYLCASSFLAGGPADTQYFGPGTRLTVL.

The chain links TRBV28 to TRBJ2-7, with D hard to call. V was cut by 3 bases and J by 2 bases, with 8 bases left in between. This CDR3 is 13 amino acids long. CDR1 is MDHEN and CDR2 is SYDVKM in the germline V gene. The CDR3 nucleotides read TGTGCCAGCAGTTTTAGGACCCCCTACGAGCAGTACTTC. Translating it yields CASSFRTPYEQYF.

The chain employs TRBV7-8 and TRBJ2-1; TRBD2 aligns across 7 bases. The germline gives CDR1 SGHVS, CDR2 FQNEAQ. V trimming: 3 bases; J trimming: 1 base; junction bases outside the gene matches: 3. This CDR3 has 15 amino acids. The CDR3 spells CASSLSGTSYNEQFF. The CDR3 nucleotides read TGTGCCAGCAGCTTGAGCGGGACGTCCTACAATGAGCAGTTCTTC.

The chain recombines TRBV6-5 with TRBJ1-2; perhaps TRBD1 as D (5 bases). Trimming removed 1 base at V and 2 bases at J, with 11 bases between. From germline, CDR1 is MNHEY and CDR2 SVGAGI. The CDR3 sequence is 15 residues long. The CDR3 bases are TGTGCCAGCAGTTACTTCGCAGGGAGAAACTATGGCTACACCTTC. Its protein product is CASSYFAGRNYGYTF.

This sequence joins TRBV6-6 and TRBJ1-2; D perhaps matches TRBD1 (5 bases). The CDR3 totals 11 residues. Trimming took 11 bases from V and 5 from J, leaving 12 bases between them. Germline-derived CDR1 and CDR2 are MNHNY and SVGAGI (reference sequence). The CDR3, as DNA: TGTGCCGGGACGGACGGATATGGCTACACCTTC. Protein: CAGTDGYGYTF.

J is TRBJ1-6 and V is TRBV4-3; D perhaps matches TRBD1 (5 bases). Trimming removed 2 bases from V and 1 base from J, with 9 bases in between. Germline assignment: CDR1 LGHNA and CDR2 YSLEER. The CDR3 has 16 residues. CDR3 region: CASSQRRGSYNSPLHF. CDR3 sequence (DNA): TGCGCCAGCAGCCAAAGGAGGGGATCCTATAATTCACCCCTCCACTTT.

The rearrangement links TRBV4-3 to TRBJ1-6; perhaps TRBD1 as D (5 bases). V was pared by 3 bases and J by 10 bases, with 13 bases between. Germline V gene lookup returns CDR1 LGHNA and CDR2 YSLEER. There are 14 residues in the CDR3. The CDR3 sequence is CASSQGGGKSPLHF. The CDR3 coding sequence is TGCGCCAGCAGCCAGGGGGGAGGTAAATCACCCCTCCACTTT.

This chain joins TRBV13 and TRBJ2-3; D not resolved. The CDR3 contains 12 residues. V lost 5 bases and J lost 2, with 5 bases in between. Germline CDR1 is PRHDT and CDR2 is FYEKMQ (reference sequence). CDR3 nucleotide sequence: TGTGCCAGCAGCGCACACACAGATACGCAGTATTTT. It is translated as CASSAHTDTQYF.

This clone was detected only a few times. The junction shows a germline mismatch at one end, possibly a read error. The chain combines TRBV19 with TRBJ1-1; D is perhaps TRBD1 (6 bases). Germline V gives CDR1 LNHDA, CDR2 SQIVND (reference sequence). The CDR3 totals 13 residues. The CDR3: CASSREWDTEVGF. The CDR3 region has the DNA TGTGCCAGTAGCCGCGAATGGGACACGGAGGTGGGCTTT. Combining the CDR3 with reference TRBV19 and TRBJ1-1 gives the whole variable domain DGGITQSPKYLFRKEGQNVTLSCEQNLNHDAMYWYRQDPGQGLRLIYYSQIVNDFQKGDIAEGYSVSREKKESFPLTVTSAQKNPTAFYLCASSREWDTEVGFGQGTRLTVV.

CDR3 loop: CASSAGTFGEQYF. CDR3 bases: TGTGCCAGCAGCGCCGGGACCTTTGGGGAGCAGTACTTC. This chain joins TRBV9 and TRBJ2-7; D might be TRBD1 or TRBD2, each matching 5 bases. Germline V gene lookup returns CDR1 SGDLS and CDR2 YYNGEE. The V end lost 3 bases, the J end lost 7 bases, and 14 bases lay between the germline ends. The CDR3 extends over 13 amino acids.

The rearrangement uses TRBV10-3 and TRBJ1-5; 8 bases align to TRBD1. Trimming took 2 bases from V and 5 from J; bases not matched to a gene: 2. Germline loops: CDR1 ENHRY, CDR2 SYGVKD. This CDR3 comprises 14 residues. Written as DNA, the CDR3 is TGTGCCATCAGTGAGGGACAGGGAGATCAGCCCCAGCATTTT. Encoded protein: CAISEGQGDQPQHF.

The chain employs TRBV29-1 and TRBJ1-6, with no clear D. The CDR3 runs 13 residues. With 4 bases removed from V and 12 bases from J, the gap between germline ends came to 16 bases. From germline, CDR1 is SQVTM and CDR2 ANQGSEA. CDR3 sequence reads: CSVAAGPFLPLHF. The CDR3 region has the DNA TGCAGCGTTGCAGCCGGACCCTTCTTACCCCTCCACTTT.